This entry lists 6 T cell receptor beta chains sequenced from one sample in a study of T cell responses to AZD1222 COVID-19 vaccine. Only in-frame clones appear in the TCRdb table, and some are missing; sequencing was by immunoSEQ multiplex PCR. This sample has 45,000 to 50,000 clones, with around 91% found just once. Specimen: peripheral blood, collected 28 days after the second AZD1222 dose. The receptors shown here come from an adult who received the AZD1222 COVID-19 vaccine.

V and J are TRBV9 and TRBJ1-1; D not certain. This CDR3 comprises 14 residues. The germline V gene encodes CDR1 SGDLS and CDR2 YYNGEE. V lost 3 bases and J lost 3, with 12 bases in between. The CDR3 coding sequence is TGTGCCAGCAGCGGAAAGGAGGTGTACACTGAAGCTTTCTTT. Encoded protein: CASSGKEVYTEAFF.

The chain has TRBV15 and TRBJ2-2; D possibly corresponds to TRBD2 (6 bases). The CDR3 runs 14 residues. Per the germline V gene, CDR1 is LNHNV and CDR2 is YYDKDF (reference sequence). V was trimmed by 3 bases and J by 4 bases, leaving 9 bases between them. The CDR3 is CATSSRRGTGELFF. The CDR3 DNA follows: TGTGCCACCAGCAGTCGGCGGGGCACCGGGGAGCTGTTTTTT.

The rearrangement uses TRBV20-1 and TRBJ1-5; tentative D call: TRBD1 (5 bases). V dropped 3 bases and J dropped 6 bases, with 9 bases sitting between them. There are 12 residues in the CDR3. Germline V CDR1 and CDR2: DFQATT, SNEGSKA (reference sequence). In nucleotides, the CDR3 is TGCAGTGCTAGTGGGGGGGGTCAGCCCCAGCATTTT. This sequence encodes CSASGGGQPQHF.

The V call is TRBV29-1, the J call TRBJ2-5, with 7 bases aligning to TRBD1. Germline lookup yields CDR1 SQVTM and CDR2 ANQGSEA. J was trimmed by 2 bases and V by 3 bases; bases with no gene match: 3. The CDR3 covers 13 residues. CDR3 residues: CSVDRGQQETQYF. CDR3 nucleotide sequence: TGCAGCGTTGATAGGGGACAGCAAGAGACCCAGTACTTC.

The chain carries TRBV5-4 and TRBJ2-5; 9 bases align to TRBD2. The CDR3 consists of 15 residues. Per germline, CDR1 SGHNT and CDR2 YYREEE (reference sequence). The V gene end was trimmed by 1 base and the J gene end by 7 bases; junction bases not matched to a gene: 8. The CDR3 DNA follows: TGTGCCAGCAGCTTGTCGCGGGGGGGCATCGGGACCCAGTACTTC. This gives the protein CASSLSRGGIGTQYF.

The chain carries TRBV6-6 and TRBJ1-5; D possibly corresponds to TRBD1 (5 bases). The V gene lost 6 bases and the J gene lost 5 bases, with 11 bases spanning the gap. Germline lookup yields CDR1 MNHNY and CDR2 SVGAGI (reference sequence). CDR3 length: 13 residues. The CDR3 reads CASRGHPHQPQHF. Here the CDR3 DNA reads TGTGCCAGCAGGGGGCACCCGCATCAGCCCCAGCATTTT.